The present entry profiles one T cell receptor beta chain with its context. This CDR3 is built from 15 residues. Looked up from germline, CDR1 is WSHSY and CDR2 is SAAADI. Between the trimmed V and J ends, which lost 6 bases and 0 bases, there was a span of 12 bases. The sample originates from a study of cytomegalovirus exposure and HLA in healthy donors. 13 Jbeta primers and 60 Vbeta primers were used for the PCR. The repertoire was sequenced with immunoSEQ multiplex PCR; TCRdb's copy has only in-frame clones and lacks some. The sample carries some 110,000 clones, approximately 70% recorded once. This TCR was recovered from a boy aged 5-17 years in good health and CMV-seronegative. This chain joins TRBV10-2 and TRBJ2-1, with a tentative D call TRBD2 (5 bases). Sequencing was done on a sample of PBMCs. The chain's CDR3 is CASSHLADSYNEQFF. As DNA, the CDR3 is TGCGCCAGCAGCCATCTAGCTGACTCCTACAATGAGCAGTTCTTC.